The entry below describes one TCR beta chain. J lost 4 bases, V lost 6 bases, and 6 bases had no gene match. In germline, CDR1 is MNHNS, CDR2 SASEGT. This CDR3 is 13 amino acids long. This record belongs to a study of PD-L1 blockade in urothelial cancer. Clones were read by immunoSEQ multiplex PCR, and TCRdb kept only the in-frame ones, dropping some. Seen here are tens of thousands of clones, over 65% observed once, and the top ten hold about 15%. Time point indicated: pretreatment peripheral blood. Diagnoses among patients were locally advanced or metastatic urothelial carcinoma. V is TRBV6-1 and J is TRBJ2-7, with TRBD1 identical over 7 bases. The input for sequencing was PBMCs, taken around atezolizumab (anti-PD-L1) treatment. The receptor's source is a man aged 55 to 69 with urothelial cancer. CDR3 bases: TGTGCCAGCAGCCCGGGACAGTTATACGAGCAGTACTTC. It is translated as CASSPGQLYEQYF.